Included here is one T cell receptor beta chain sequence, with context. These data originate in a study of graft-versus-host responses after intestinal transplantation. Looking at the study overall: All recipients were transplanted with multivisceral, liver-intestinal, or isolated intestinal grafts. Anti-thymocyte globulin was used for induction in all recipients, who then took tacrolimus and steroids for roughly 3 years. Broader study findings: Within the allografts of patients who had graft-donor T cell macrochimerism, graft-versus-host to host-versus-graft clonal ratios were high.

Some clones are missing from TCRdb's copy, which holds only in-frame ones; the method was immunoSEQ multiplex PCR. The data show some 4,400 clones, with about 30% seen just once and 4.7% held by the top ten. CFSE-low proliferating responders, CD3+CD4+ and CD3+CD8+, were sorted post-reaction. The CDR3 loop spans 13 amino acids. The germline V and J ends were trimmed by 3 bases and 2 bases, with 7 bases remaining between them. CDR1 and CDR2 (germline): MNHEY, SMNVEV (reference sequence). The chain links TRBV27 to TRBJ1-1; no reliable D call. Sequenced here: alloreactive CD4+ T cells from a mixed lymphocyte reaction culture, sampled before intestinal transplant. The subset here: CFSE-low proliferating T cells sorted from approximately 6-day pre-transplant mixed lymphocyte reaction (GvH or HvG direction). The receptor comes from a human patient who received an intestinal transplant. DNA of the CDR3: TGTGCCAGCAGTTTTTCCATTAACACTGAAGCTTTCTTT. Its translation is CASSFSINTEAFF.